Detailed here is one T cell receptor beta chain. Its cognate antigen is unknown. V was pared by 0 bases and J by 5 bases, with 4 bases of the junction left unmatched. This CDR3 comprises 15 residues. From germline, CDR1 is LGHNA and CDR2 YNFKEQ. The sample comes from a study of OX40 agonist ivuxolimab in advanced cancers. Study details: The dose of intravenous ivuxolimab that patients received every 2 weeks ranged from 0.01 to 10 mg/kg. Notes on the study in general: CD4+ and CD8+ T cells in blood underwent clonal expansion by week 6 at 0.1 to 3.0 mg/kg.

Using immunoSEQ multiplex PCR, the repertoire was profiled, and TCRdb retains in-frame clones only, with some absent. Here the sample spans tens of thousands of clones, approximately 78% being singletons. Sample: CD4+ or CD8+ T cells sorted from blood, taken in a trial of the OX40 agonist ivuxolimab. The sequence came from an adult with an advanced solid tumor such as melanoma, head and neck, liver or kidney cancer. The genes are TRBV4-2 and TRBJ2-1; 7 nucleotides match TRBD1. This chain's CDR3 is CASSQDSQGDNEQFF. CDR3 coding DNA: TGTGCCAGCAGCCAAGATAGTCAGGGGGACAATGAGCAGTTCTTC.